The clone carrying this TCR beta chain has a handful of counts. Its antigen is still unknown. The sample originates from a study of radiation and T cells in renal cell carcinoma. Study outcomes and limitations: Top tumor clonotypes rose in blood 2 weeks post-radiation, then contracted. No pretreatment tumor biopsies were available for baseline clonotypes.

Here immunoSEQ multiplex PCR was the method, and the copy in TCRdb shows in-frame clones only, minus some. The sample has about 83,000 clones, around four fifths seen once. Germline V gene lookup returns CDR1 MNHNS and CDR2 SASEGT. V was shortened by 1 base and J by 9 bases, with 10 bases between the two germline ends. The CDR3 has 12 amino acids. The time point is: blood 4 weeks post-SBRT, at nephrectomy. The treatment is: 15 Gy SBRT to primary tumor, nephrectomy 4 weeks later. Blood was sampled at baseline, 2 weeks and 4 weeks after SBRT. Clear cell pathology was present in this patient's renal cell carcinoma.

This TCR was recovered from a woman aged 60-75 years with renal cell carcinoma. The chain employs TRBV6-1 and TRBJ2-7, with D perhaps matching TRBD1 or TRBD2 (5 bases each). The material sequenced was blood, taken from a patient whose treatment included radiotherapy and nephrectomy. CDR3 sequence reads: CASSEGGRGQYF. DNA for the CDR3: TGTGCCAGCAGTGAAGGGGGACGGGGGCAGTACTTC.